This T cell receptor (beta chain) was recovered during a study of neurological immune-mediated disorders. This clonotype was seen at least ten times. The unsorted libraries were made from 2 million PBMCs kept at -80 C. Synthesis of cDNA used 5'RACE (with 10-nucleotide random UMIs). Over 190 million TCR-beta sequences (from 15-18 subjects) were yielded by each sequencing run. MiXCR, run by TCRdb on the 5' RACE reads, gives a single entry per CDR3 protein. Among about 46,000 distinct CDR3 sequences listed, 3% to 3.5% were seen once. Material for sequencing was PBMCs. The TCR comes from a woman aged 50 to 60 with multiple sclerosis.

Here the CDR3 DNA reads TGTGCCATCAGTGAGGGGCAGGGCGGGTTTAACTATGGCTACACCTTC. Translating it yields CAISEGQGGFNYGYTF. The V gene is TRBV10-3, the J gene TRBJ1-2, with D maybe TRBD1 (5 bases). V was shortened by 2 bases and J by 1 base, with 14 bases between the two germline ends. This CDR3 contains 16 residues. Germline CDR1 ENHRY, CDR2 SYGVKD.